These 18 T cell receptor beta chains originate from one sample sequenced in a study of early T cells in non-severe SARS-CoV-2 infection. In TCRdb, the 5' RACE reads were re-called with MiXCR into one record per CDR3 protein. The repertoire holds tens of thousands of distinct CDR3 sequences, with around 6.6% as singletons. Material: whole blood, obtained at baseline. These receptors all stem from an adult who was a healthcare worker with PCR-confirmed SARS-CoV-2 infection or an uninfected control (not recorded which).

The table lists this clonotype with a few counts. This chain uses TRBV4-2 with TRBJ1-2, with 7 bases lining up with TRBD1. Germline CDR1 and CDR2: LGHNA and YNFKEQ. V was clipped by 0 bases and J by 4 bases; unmatched bases: 8. The CDR3 contains 16 residues. The CDR3 here is CASSQDFGTDVYGYTF. The CDR3, as DNA: TGTGCCAGCAGCCAAGATTTCGGGACAGACGTCTATGGCTACACCTTC.

This clonotype was counted ten times or more. The chain employs TRBV11-2 and TRBJ2-1; 9 nucleotides line up with TRBD2. The CDR3 is 16 residues long. CDR1 and CDR2 (germline): SGHAT, FQNNGV. The V gene end was trimmed by 7 bases and the J gene end by 8 bases; junction bases not matched to a gene: 15. DNA of the CDR3: TGTGCCAGCACGTATTTTCGCGGGGGGGCCTTGGATGAGCAGTTCTTC. It is translated as CASTYFRGGALDEQFF.

In its sample, this clonotype was seen many times. The chain combines TRBV4-2 with TRBJ1-1; 7 bases are shared with TRBD1. The CDR3 loop spans 13 amino acids. Per the germline V gene, CDR1 is LGHNA and CDR2 is YNFKEQ. With 3 bases clipped from V and 4 bases from J, the junction kept 2 bases outside the gene matches. The DNA of the CDR3 is TGTGCCAGCAGCCACGGGACAGTCACTGAAGCTTTCTTT. Translated: CASSHGTVTEAFF.

This clonotype counts as medium-sized. The chain joins TRBV18 to TRBJ2-7; D not certain. CDR1 KGHSH and CDR2 LQKENI come from the germline V gene. V lost 2 bases to trimming and J lost 3 bases, with 8 bases between them. The CDR3 loop spans 13 amino acids. The CDR3 reads CASSPGHLYEQYF. CDR3 nucleotide sequence: TGTGCCAGCTCACCAGGTCACCTCTACGAGCAGTACTTC.

This sequence joins TRBV5-4 and TRBJ2-2, with no clear D. Deletions cut 9 bases from V and 4 bases from J, with 22 bases between. Germline V gene sequence: CDR1 SGHNT, CDR2 YYREEE (reference sequence). The CDR3 is 16 residues long. The chain's CDR3 is CATAPSPLVATGELFF. DNA of the CDR3: TGTGCCACCGCCCCCAGCCCCCTAGTGGCCACCGGGGAGCTGTTTTTT. The variable domain in full, completed from reference TRBV5-4 and TRBJ2-2, reads ETGVTQSPTHLIKTRGQQVTLRCSSQSGHNTVSWYQQALGQGPQFIFQYYREEENGRGNFPPRFSGLQFPNYSSELNVNALELDDSALYLCATAPSPLVATGELFFGEGSRLTVL.

This clonotype was seen repeatedly, ten times or more. The genes are TRBV4-2 and TRBJ2-1; no reliable D call. The V end lost 2 bases, the J end lost 9 bases, and 8 bases lay between the germline ends. The CDR3 contains 12 residues. CDR1 and CDR2 from the germline V gene are LGHNA and YNFKEQ. The CDR3 bases are TGTGCCAGCAGCCAACCCGCAAGTGAGCAGTTCTTC. Protein product: CASSQPASEQFF.

The table lists this clonotype with many counts. The CDR3: CASSLEVNTEAFF. The CDR3 nucleotides are TGCGCCAGCAGCTTGGAGGTGAACACTGAAGCTTTCTTT. The chain joins TRBV5-1 to TRBJ1-1; no firm D call. The CDR3 runs 13 residues. V lost 0 bases to trimming and J lost 0 bases, with 3 bases between them. Germline V gene sequence: CDR1 SGHRS, CDR2 YFSETQ.

This clonotype was seen repeatedly, ten times or more. The J gene is TRBJ2-5, the V gene TRBV7-6, with D possibly TRBD2 on 5 matching bases. Trimming left V 2 bases short and J 6 bases short, with 13 bases between. CDR1 and CDR2 (germline): SGHVS, FNYEAQ. This CDR3 comprises 14 residues. CDR3 sequence: CASSLRRGLQTQYF. Here the CDR3 DNA reads TGTGCCAGCAGCTTAAGACGGGGTTTGCAGACCCAGTACTTC.

There are many counts of this clonotype. The chain is built from TRBV2 and TRBJ1-6; weak D call: TRBD1 (6 bases). From germline, CDR1 is SNHLY and CDR2 FYNNEI. V was trimmed by 3 bases and J by 7 bases, leaving 16 bases between them. CDR3 size: 16 residues. CDR3 DNA sequence: TGTGCCAGCAGTGATGTGGGGGGCGCGGGCAATTCACCCCTCCACTTT. Its translation: CASSDVGGAGNSPLHF. Using reference TRBV2 and TRBJ1-6 for the parts outside the CDR3, the full variable domain is EPEVTQTPSHQVTQMGQEVILRCVPISNHLYFYWYRQILGQKVEFLVSFYNNEISEKSEIFDDQFSVERPDGSNFTLKIRSTKLEDSAMYFCASSDVGGAGNSPLHFGNGTRLTVT.

This clonotype was observed a few times. The gene calls are TRBV5-1 and TRBJ1-1, with D possibly TRBD1 on 5 matching bases. CDR1 is SGHRS and CDR2 is YFSETQ in the germline V gene. The CDR3 loop spans 14 amino acids. V lost 5 bases, J lost 3 bases, and 14 bases lay in between. For the CDR3, the DNA is TGCGCCAGCAGATTCACAAGGGGTGACACTGAAGCTTTCTTT. Its translation is CASRFTRGDTEAFF.

This clonotype was found a few times. The J gene is TRBJ1-1, the V gene TRBV20-1; no clear D. Germline V lookup: CDR1 DFQATT, CDR2 SNEGSKA (reference sequence). The germline V and J ends were trimmed by 0 bases and 1 base, with 9 bases remaining between them. This CDR3 is 14 amino acids long. The CDR3 coding sequence is TGCAGTGCTAGAGATCGGACTTCGAACACTGAAGCTTTCTTT. This encodes CSARDRTSNTEAFF.

In this sample, this clonotype turned up many times. The gene calls are TRBV29-1 and TRBJ2-3; 9 bases agree with TRBD1. The CDR3 length is 13 residues. Trimming at V came to 7 bases and at J to 5 bases, leaving 7 bases not matched to a gene. Germline values: CDR1 SQVTM, CDR2 ANQGSEA. CDR3 nucleotides: TGCAGCGGGACCGGGACAGGGTTAGATACGCAGTATTTT. Translated: CSGTGTGLDTQYF.

This chain links TRBV7-2 with TRBJ2-3, with TRBD2 identical over 10 bases. Germline V gene lookup returns CDR1 SGHTA and CDR2 FQGNSA. Germline trimming cut 2 bases from V and 5 bases from J; bases unmatched to any gene: 7. This CDR3 contains 16 residues. DNA for the CDR3: TGTGCCAGCAGCTTACAGCGGGGGGGCGTAGGAGATACGCAGTATTTT. This translates into CASSLQRGGVGDTQYF.

The table lists this clonotype with many counts. The chain is built from TRBV29-1 and TRBJ2-5; D is unresolved. The germline CDR1 and CDR2 sequences are SQVTM and ANQGSEA. The CDR3 spans 10 residues. With 4 bases removed from V and 3 bases from J, the gap between germline ends came to 3 bases. CDR3 nucleotide sequence: TGCAGCGTTGGGGAAGAGACCCAGTACTTC. Translating gives CSVGEETQYF.

This clonotype was found many times. The chain has TRBV24-1 and TRBJ2-3; D is ambiguous. Germline V lookup: CDR1 KGHDR, CDR2 SFDVKD. V shed 2 bases and J shed 4 bases, with 6 bases lying between them. CDR3 length equals 13 residues. This CDR3 reads CATSDSSPDTQYF. CDR3 bases: TGTGCCACCAGTGATTCGTCCCCAGATACGCAGTATTTT.

In its sample, this clonotype was seen a few times. V usage is TRBV9 and J usage is TRBJ1-1, with D possibly being TRBD1 (6 bases). V lost 4 bases and J 3 bases, leaving 13 bases between the germline ends. CDR3 length: 14 residues. Per the germline V gene, CDR1 is SGDLS and CDR2 is YYNGEE. The CDR3 is CASSLQDSHTEAFF. The CDR3 DNA follows: TGTGCCAGCAGCCTCCAGGACAGTCACACTGAAGCTTTCTTT.

The chain joins TRBV7-2 to TRBJ1-2, with D perhaps TRBD1 (5 bases). The CDR3 has 13 amino acids. The germline V and J ends were trimmed by 5 bases and 0 bases, with 7 bases remaining between them. Germline V CDR1 and CDR2: SGHTA, FQGNSA. The CDR3, as DNA: TGTGCCAGCAGCGCAGGGACTAACTATGGCTACACCTTC. Translation: CASSAGTNYGYTF.

This clonotype has only a few counts. The V and J genes are TRBV12-3 or TRBV12-4 and TRBJ1-5, with 9 bases lining up with TRBD1. The CDR3 is 15 amino acids. With V trimmed by 4 bases and J by 4 bases, 5 bases remained unmatched. In DNA, the CDR3 is TGTGCCAGCAGTTCGGGACAGGGAAGGAATCAGCCCCAGCATTTT. Translated, it gives CASSSGQGRNQPQHF.